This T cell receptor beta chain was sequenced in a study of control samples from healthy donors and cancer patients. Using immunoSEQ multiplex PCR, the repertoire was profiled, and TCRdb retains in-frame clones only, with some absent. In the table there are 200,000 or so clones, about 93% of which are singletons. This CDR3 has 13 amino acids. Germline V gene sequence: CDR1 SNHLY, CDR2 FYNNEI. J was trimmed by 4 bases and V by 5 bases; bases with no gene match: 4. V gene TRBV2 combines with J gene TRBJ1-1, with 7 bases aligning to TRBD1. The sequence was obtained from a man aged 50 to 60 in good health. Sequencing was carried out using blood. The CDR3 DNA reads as TGTGCCAGCAGTCCCAGGGGGGGCACTGAAGCTTTCTTT. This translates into CASSPRGGTEAFF.